These T cell receptor beta chains were read from a single sample in a study of early T cells in non-severe SARS-CoV-2 infection. TCRdb reprocessed the 5' RACE reads via MiXCR and lists one record per CDR3 protein. This table holds tens of thousands of distinct CDR3 sequences, roughly 11% found once. The specimen sequenced was whole blood. The receptor set was obtained from an adult who was a healthcare worker with PCR-confirmed SARS-CoV-2 infection or an uninfected control (not recorded which). CDR3s include the opening cysteine and the closing phenylalanine or tryptophan. A D gene is named only where the DNA matches it firmly. Some rows have no size entry. The others give once, few or many, or a class for an expanded clone.

D gene	V gene	J gene	clone size	CDR3 protein	CDR3 DNA
-	TRBV28	TRBJ1-2	-	CASLRPPNYGYTF	TGTGCCAGCCTTCGTCCGCCTAACTATGGCTACACCTTC
-	TRBV7-2	TRBJ1-2	few	CASSFSVGDNYGYTF	TGTGCCAGCAGCTTTTCGGTGGGGGATAACTATGGCTACACCTTC
TRBD2	TRBV5-1	TRBJ2-1	many	CASSFILAGADNEQFF	TGCGCCAGCAGCTTCATACTAGCGGGGGCGGACAATGAGCAGTTCTTC
TRBD2	TRBV10-1	TRBJ2-1	few	CASSESTSGNDEQFF	TGCGCCAGCAGTGAGTCTACTAGCGGGAACGATGAGCAGTTCTTC
-	TRBV28	TRBJ1-5	many	CASSSYQPQHF	TGTGCCAGCAGTTCGTATCAGCCCCAGCATTTT
TRBD1	TRBV29-1	TRBJ1-5	few	CSVVGQGGQPQHF	TGCAGCGTCGTGGGACAGGGGGGGCAGCCCCAGCATTTT
-	TRBV28	TRBJ1-3	-	CASSTSGNTIYF	TGTGCCAGCAGTACCTCTGGAAACACCATATATTTT
-	TRBV24-1	TRBJ2-5	many	CATSPTTQYF	TGTGCCACCAGCCCAACGACCCAGTACTTC
-	TRBV7-2	TRBJ2-1	few	CASSLAGLYEQFF	TGTGCCAGCAGCTTAGCCGGACTTTATGAGCAGTTCTTC
-	TRBV7-3	TRBJ2-1	few	CASSLDPEREQFF	TGTGCCAGCAGCTTAGACCCTGAGCGTGAGCAGTTCTTC
TRBD2	TRBV11-2	TRBJ2-3	-	CASSERGGRTDTQYF	TGTGCCAGCTCCGAGCGGGGGGGCCGCACAGATACGCAGTATTTT
TRBD2	TRBV20-1	TRBJ2-1	-	CSARDSTAGGQNEQFF	TGCAGTGCTAGAGATAGTACGGCGGGGGGTCAGAATGAGCAGTTCTTC
TRBD2	TRBV3-1	TRBJ2-7	-	CASSPGLAARGEQYF	TGTGCCAGCAGCCCAGGACTAGCGGCTAGGGGGGAGCAGTACTTC
TRBD2	TRBV3-1	TRBJ2-7	-	CASSQGGGYYEQYF	TGTGCCAGCAGCCAAGGCGGGGGGTACTACGAGCAGTACTTC
-	TRBV6-2/TRBV6-3	TRBJ1-1	-	CASSIWGPRPEAFF	TGTGCCAGCAGTATCTGGGGCCCTCGTCCCGAAGCTTTCTTT
-	TRBV27	TRBJ2-1	many	CASSSSPPSYNEQFF	TGTGCCAGCAGTTCGAGCCCGCCCTCCTACAATGAGCAGTTCTTC
TRBD1	TRBV5-5	TRBJ2-7	-	CASSLGQGIYEQYF	TGTGCCAGCAGCTTAGGACAGGGGATCTACGAGCAGTACTTC
-	TRBV4-1	TRBJ1-1	-	CASSQVGRAEAFF	TGCGCCAGCAGCCAAGTCGGTCGGGCTGAAGCTTTCTTT
-	TRBV27	TRBJ2-4	-	CASSLTILAKNIQYF	TGTGCCAGCAGTCTGACTATCCTAGCCAAAAACATTCAGTACTTC